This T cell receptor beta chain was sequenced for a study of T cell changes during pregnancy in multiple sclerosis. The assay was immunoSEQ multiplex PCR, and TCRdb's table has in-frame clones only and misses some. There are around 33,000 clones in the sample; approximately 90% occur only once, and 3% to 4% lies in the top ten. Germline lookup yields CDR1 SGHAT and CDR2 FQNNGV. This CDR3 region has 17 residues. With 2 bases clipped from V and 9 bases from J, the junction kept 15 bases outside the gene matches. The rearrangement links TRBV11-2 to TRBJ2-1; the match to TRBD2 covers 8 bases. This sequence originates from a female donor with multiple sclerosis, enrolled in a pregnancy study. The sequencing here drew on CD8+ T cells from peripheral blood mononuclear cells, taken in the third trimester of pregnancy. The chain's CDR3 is CASSLTIWREASGEQFF. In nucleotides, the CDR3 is TGTGCCAGCAGCTTAACTATATGGCGGGAGGCCAGTGGTGAGCAGTTCTTC.